This entry is about one T cell receptor (beta chain). Which cohort a participant joined came from the clinical history participants gave. Authors' data handling: Amplification of reference gene primers provided the estimated nucleated cell counts. Measured with immunoSEQ multiplex PCR; TCRdb has only the in-frame clones, and not every one. V and J calls and clone size are given by that table; D and trimming were obtained from the DNA. The sample has 200,000 to 250,000 clones; 90% to 95% are singletons. This sample was included in a study of blood T cell repertoires in COVID-19. Across the study: Sites across the United States, Italy and Spain contributed samples from acute and convalescent COVID-19. The cDNA or gDNA used as material had been derived from T cells, B-cell-depleted T cells, or PBMCs.

CDR1 and CDR2 from the germline V gene are SGHDT and YYEEEE. CDR3 length: 16 residues. V dropped 4 bases and J dropped 0 bases, with 15 bases sitting between them. Sequenced input: PBMCs or T cells enriched from blood (not recorded which). This TCR came from a woman under 30 who had recovered from COVID-19. The chain carries TRBV5-6 and TRBJ2-3; D is possibly TRBD2 (7 bases). CDR3 region: CASSPGGGGSTDTQYF. The DNA for the CDR3 is TGTGCCAGCAGCCCGGGGGGCGGGGGAAGCACAGATACGCAGTATTTT.